This T cell receptor beta chain was obtained from a study of blood T cell repertoires in COVID-19. Profiling relied on immunoSEQ multiplex PCR, and the TCRdb table lists in-frame clones only, not all of them. The sample contains a few hundred thousand clones, over 75% of which appear only once. Losses at the gene ends were 0 bases for V and 8 bases for J; bases not matched to a gene: 13. CDR1 is LGHDT, CDR2 YNNKEL, per germline (reference sequence). The CDR3 covers 17 residues. This clone came up once. This rearrangement joins TRBV3-1 (or the pseudogene TRBV3-2) to TRBJ2-1; 7 bases are a match to TRBD2. Sequencing input: peripheral blood. The receptor was isolated from an older woman with acute or convalescent COVID-19. CDR3 protein: CASSQDDQRDRFHEQFF. CDR3 DNA sequence: TGTGCCAGCAGCCAAGACGACCAGCGGGATCGCTTCCATGAGCAGTTCTTC.